One and the same sample provided the 27 T cell receptor beta chains below, sequenced in a study of blood T cell repertoires in COVID-19. Data came from immunoSEQ multiplex PCR; TCRdb stores just in-frame clones and leaves some out. Among 200,000 to 300,000 clones listed, about 86% were seen once. The sequencing input was peripheral blood. These receptors came from a man in his sixties with acute or convalescent COVID-19.

The rearrangement links TRBV6-5 to TRBJ1-1, with TRBD1 identical over 10 bases. After removal of 6 bases from V and 4 bases from J, the junction contained 2 bases not matched to a gene. The V gene's germline CDR1 is MNHEY and CDR2 SVGAGI. This CDR3 has 13 amino acids. CDR3 loop: CASSRDRGTEAFF. CDR3 nucleotides: TGTGCCAGCAGCCGGGACAGGGGCACTGAAGCTTTCTTT.

The CDR3 is CASSTGGFIETQYF. CDR3 DNA: TGTGCCAGCAGCACAGGGGGTTTTATAGAGACCCAGTACTTC. This rearrangement joins TRBV6-5 to TRBJ2-5, with 8 bases aligning to TRBD1. V lost 6 bases to trimming and J lost 4 bases; unmatched junction nucleotides: 7. CDR1 is MNHEY and CDR2 is SVGAGI in the germline V gene. This CDR3 is 14 amino acids long.

The chain carries TRBV28 and TRBJ2-3; TRBD1 aligns across 9 bases. The CDR3 is 15 residues long. The junction had 5 bases not matched to a gene; V was cut back by 5 bases and J by 2 bases. Germline-derived CDR1 and CDR2 are MDHEN and SYDVKM. Written as DNA, the CDR3 is TGTGCCAGCAGTCACAGGGGGCGCATCACAGATACGCAGTATTTT. It codes for CASSHRGRITDTQYF.

The chain links TRBV7-2 to TRBJ2-1; TRBD2 is a possible D gene (6 bases). The V end was cut by 5 bases, the J end by 15 bases, with 17 bases between. This CDR3 region has 12 residues. Germline loops: CDR1 SGHTA, CDR2 FQGNSA. CDR3 protein: CASSPLEGQVFF. CDR3 nucleotide sequence: TGTGCCAGCAGCCCCCTGGAGGGGCAGGTGTTCTTC.

The chain recombines TRBV30 with TRBJ2-5; maybe TRBD2 (6 bases). V lost 2 bases and J lost 5, with 21 bases in between. Germline assignment: CDR1 GTSNPN and CDR2 SVGIG (reference sequence). The CDR3 sequence is 16 residues long. Here the CDR3 reads CAWSRVEGGMRETQYF. The CDR3 DNA reads as TGTGCCTGGAGTCGAGTGGAGGGTGGGATGAGGGAGACCCAGTACTTC.

This clone has more than one count but fewer than ten. The chain joins TRBV7-3 to TRBJ2-7; possibly TRBD2 for D (5 bases). V lost 1 base and J lost 6, with 16 bases in between. The CDR3 contains 15 residues. Germline assignment: CDR1 SGHTA and CDR2 FQGTGA. CDR3 sequence reads: CASSLSGPVAGEQYF. In DNA, the CDR3 is TGTGCCAGCAGCTTAAGCGGGCCCGTTGCGGGCGAGCAGTACTTC. Variable domain in full (rest from reference TRBV7-3 and TRBJ2-7): GAGVSQTPSNKVTEKGKYVELRCDPISGHTALYWYRQSLGQGPEFLIYFQGTGAADDSGLPNDRFFAVRPEGSVSTLKIQRTERGDSAVYLCASSLSGPVAGEQYFGPGTRLTVT.

J is TRBJ1-1 and V is TRBV2; weak D call: TRBD1 (5 bases). V lost 2 bases, J lost 1 base, and 8 bases lay in between. CDR3 length: 14 residues. Germline loops: CDR1 SNHLY, CDR2 FYNNEI. The CDR3 DNA follows: TGTGCCAGCAGTGAACAGCAGGGGAACACTGAAGCTTTCTTT. Its translation: CASSEQQGNTEAFF.

This chain connects TRBV11-1 to TRBJ2-2; D ambiguous. There are 13 residues in the CDR3. V gave up 4 bases and J gave up 5 bases, with 8 bases separating them. Germline V gene data show CDR1 as SGHAT and CDR2 as FQDESV (reference sequence). The CDR3 spells CASSSFQTGELFF. Here the CDR3 DNA reads TGTGCCAGCAGCTCATTCCAAACCGGGGAGCTGTTTTTT.

The chain combines TRBV5-4 with TRBJ1-2; D not certain. V was clipped by 0 bases and J by 0 bases, with 6 bases between them. In germline, CDR1 is SGHNT, CDR2 YYREEE (reference sequence). The CDR3 consists of 14 residues. The chain's CDR3 is CASSLDEANYGYTF. The CDR3 DNA follows: TGTGCCAGCAGCTTGGATGAGGCTAACTATGGCTACACCTTC.

The V and J genes are TRBV11-1 and TRBJ2-5; a possible D gene is TRBD2 (7 bases). Germline assignment: CDR1 SGHAT and CDR2 FQDESV (reference sequence). The CDR3 has 14 amino acids. Trimming removed 5 bases from V and 2 bases from J, with 12 bases in between. Here the CDR3 reads CASSRGRDQETQYF. CDR3 nucleotide sequence: TGTGCCAGCAGCAGGGGGAGGGATCAAGAGACCCAGTACTTC. Combining the CDR3 with reference TRBV11-1 and TRBJ2-5 gives the whole variable domain EAEVAQSPRYKITEKSQAVAFWCDPISGHATLYWYRQILGQGPELLVQFQDESVVDDSQLPKDRFSAERLKGVDSTLKIQPAELGDSAMYLCASSRGRDQETQYFGPGTRLLVL.

This chain joins TRBV9 and TRBJ1-1; D might be TRBD1 (6 bases). CDR1 and CDR2 from the germline V gene are SGDLS and YYNGEE. V shed 4 bases and J shed 2 bases, with 12 bases lying between them. CDR3 length equals 14 residues. CDR3 sequence reads: CASSHREGNTEAFF. CDR3 bases: TGTGCCAGCAGCCACAGGGAAGGAAACACTGAAGCTTTCTTT. The full variable domain, with the rest looked up from reference TRBV9 and TRBJ1-1, is DSGVTQTPKHLITATGQRVTLRCSPRSGDLSVYWYQQSLDQGLQFLIQYYNGEERAKGNILERFSAQQFPDLHSELNLSSLELGDSALYFCASSHREGNTEAFFGQGTRLTVV.

The CDR3 is CASSQLSGTYNEQFF. CDR3 in DNA: TGTGCCAGCAGCCAACTTAGCGGGACTTACAATGAGCAGTTCTTC. The rearrangement joins TRBV14 to TRBJ2-1, with TRBD2 identical over 8 bases. CDR1 and CDR2 (germline): SGHDN, FVKESK. Trimming cost V 2 bases and J 4 bases; bases outside gene matches: 4. This CDR3 comprises 15 residues.

The chain has TRBV3-1 (or the pseudogene TRBV3-2) and TRBJ1-1; D remains ambiguous. Germline V lookup: CDR1 LGHDT, CDR2 YNNKEL (reference sequence). The CDR3 sequence is 13 residues long. The germline V and J ends were trimmed by 5 bases and 5 bases, with 12 bases remaining between them. DNA for the CDR3: TGTGCCAGCAGCGCATACAGAGAAACTGAAGCTTTCTTT. Its protein product is CASSAYRETEAFF.

A single count supports this clone. V is TRBV5-1 and J is TRBJ2-7; D ambiguous. This CDR3 has 14 residues. V lost 0 bases, J lost 2 bases, and 9 bases lay in between. Germline CDR1 SGHRS, CDR2 YFSETQ. CDR3 in amino acids: CASSLDSFTYEQYF. CDR3 nucleotides: TGCGCCAGCAGCTTGGACTCGTTTACCTACGAGCAGTACTTC.

The chain links TRBV5-1 to TRBJ1-4, with D perhaps TRBD1 (5 bases). The CDR3 consists of 14 residues. Germline-derived CDR1 and CDR2 are SGHRS and YFSETQ. V lost 0 bases and J lost 8, with 11 bases in between. The CDR3 loop is CASSLGDLGEKLFF. In nucleotides, the CDR3 is TGCGCCAGCAGCTTGGGGGACTTGGGGGAAAAACTGTTTTTT. Using reference TRBV5-1 and TRBJ1-4 for the parts outside the CDR3, the full variable domain is KAGVTQTPRYLIKTRGQQVTLSCSPISGHRSVSWYQQTPGQGLQFLFEYFSETQRNKGNFPGRFSGRQFSNSRSEMNVSTLELGDSALYLCASSLGDLGEKLFFGSGTQLSVL.

This clone was seen just once. The genes are TRBV11-3 and TRBJ1-4; 7 bases match TRBD1. This CDR3 contains 16 residues. Losses at the gene ends were 5 bases for V and 0 bases for J; bases not matched to a gene: 6. Germline loops: CDR1 SGHNT, CDR2 YENEEA. CDR3 in DNA: TGTGCCAGCAGCCTATCGGGGACAGCAACTAATGAAAAACTGTTTTTT. Its translation: CASSLSGTATNEKLFF.

This clone was counted between two and nine times. The chain combines TRBV5-5 with TRBJ1-6, with D possibly TRBD1 on 5 matching bases. The CDR3 contains 15 residues. V was cut by 2 bases and J by 3 bases, with 9 bases left in between. Germline lookup yields CDR1 SGHKS and CDR2 YYEKEE (reference sequence). The chain's CDR3 is CASSFDSFYNSPLHF. The CDR3 bases are TGTGCCAGCAGCTTCGACAGCTTCTATAATTCACCCCTCCACTTT.

The J gene is TRBJ2-1, the V gene TRBV24-1; a weak D match, TRBD2 (6 bases). The CDR3 has 12 amino acids. Trimming removed 8 bases from V and 3 bases from J, with 7 bases in between. Germline loops: CDR1 KGHDR, CDR2 SFDVKD. The CDR3 is CATTSDYNEQFF. CDR3 coding DNA: TGTGCCACCACTAGCGACTACAATGAGCAGTTCTTC.

The chain couples TRBV5-1 to TRBJ2-6; 7 positions match TRBD2. The trim removed 8 bases at V and 2 bases at J, leaving 7 bases unmatched. The germline gives CDR1 SGHRS, CDR2 YFSETQ. CDR3 length: 15 residues. CDR3 bases: TGCGCCAGTGCTGGCGGGGGAGCTGGGGCCAACGTCCTGACTTTC. Protein: CASAGGGAGANVLTF.

This clone occurred a few times. Within the sample, other DNA sequences also encode this same CDR3. The rearrangement uses TRBV28 and TRBJ1-1, with D possibly TRBD1 on 6 matching bases. CDR1 is MDHEN, CDR2 SYDVKM, per germline. The CDR3 is 13 amino acids. Trimming pared 5 bases from V and 4 bases from J, leaving 11 bases between. Here the CDR3 DNA reads TGTGCCAGCAGTCCGACAGGAGTCACTGAAGCTTTCTTT. It translates to CASSPTGVTEAFF.

The rearrangement uses TRBV29-1 and TRBJ2-3; 11 bases agree with TRBD2. CDR3 size: 22 residues. Trimming cost V 7 bases and J 1 base; bases outside gene matches: 28. Per the germline V gene, CDR1 is SQVTM and CDR2 is ANQGSEA. CDR3 in DNA: TGCAGCGCCGCGGCCGCAGGGTTGCCTTCTAGCGGGAGGAGAACAGGCACAGATACGCAGTATTTT. This translates into CSAAAAGLPSSGRRTGTDTQYF.

The gene calls are TRBV9 and TRBJ1-1; D is possibly TRBD1 (5 bases). CDR1 is SGDLS and CDR2 is YYNGEE in the germline V gene. There are 13 residues in the CDR3. V was clipped by 3 bases and J by 2 bases, with 8 bases between them. CDR3 region: CASSAWGNTEAFF. In DNA, the CDR3 is TGTGCCAGCAGCGCCTGGGGCAACACTGAAGCTTTCTTT.

V and J are TRBV11-2 and TRBJ2-7; 13 bases map to TRBD2. Germline CDR1 is SGHAT and CDR2 is FQNNGV. J gave up 6 bases and V 6 bases, and 8 bases lay outside the gene matches. The CDR3 loop spans 15 amino acids. The CDR3 nucleotides are TGTGCCAGCAGATCCGGACTAGCGGGAGCGGGCGAGCAGTACTTC. Protein: CASRSGLAGAGEQYF.

The rearrangement links TRBV29-1 to TRBJ1-4; 9 bases map to TRBD1. Losses at the gene ends were 6 bases for V and 7 bases for J; bases not matched to a gene: 6. The CDR3 spans 13 residues. CDR1 and CDR2 (germline): SQVTM, ANQGSEA. The CDR3 region is CSVGTGIFEKLFF. The CDR3, as DNA: TGCAGCGTCGGGACAGGGATTTTTGAAAAACTGTTTTTT.

The CDR3 loop is CASSLFAGGNSYEQYF. CDR3 coding DNA: TGTGCCAGCAGCCTTTTTGCGGGAGGTAACTCCTACGAGCAGTACTTC. V usage is TRBV5-4 and J usage is TRBJ2-7, with 8 positions matching TRBD2. The CDR3 contains 16 residues. V dropped 4 bases and J dropped 0; count of bases not matched to a gene: 9. Germline lookup yields CDR1 SGHNT and CDR2 YYREEE (reference sequence).

This clone was picked up a small number of times. Sequence at one end of the junction differs from germline and may be a read error. This rearrangement joins TRBV11-2 to TRBJ1-1; 7 bases are shared with TRBD1. The CDR3 is made up of 13 amino acids. Per the germline V gene, CDR1 is SGHAT and CDR2 is FQNNGV. The CDR3 here is CASSVDRDTEAFF. DNA for the CDR3: TGTGCCAGCAGCGTAGACAGGGACACTGAAGCTTTCTTT.

V is TRBV4-3 and J is TRBJ2-7; TRBD1 matches at 8 bases. CDR3 size: 13 residues. The germline V gene has CDR1 LGHNA and CDR2 YSLEER. After removal of 3 bases from V and 9 bases from J, the junction contained 7 bases not matched to a gene. The CDR3 DNA sequence: TGCGCCAGCAGCCAGGACAGGGCTCTAGGGCAGTACTTC. Protein: CASSQDRALGQYF.